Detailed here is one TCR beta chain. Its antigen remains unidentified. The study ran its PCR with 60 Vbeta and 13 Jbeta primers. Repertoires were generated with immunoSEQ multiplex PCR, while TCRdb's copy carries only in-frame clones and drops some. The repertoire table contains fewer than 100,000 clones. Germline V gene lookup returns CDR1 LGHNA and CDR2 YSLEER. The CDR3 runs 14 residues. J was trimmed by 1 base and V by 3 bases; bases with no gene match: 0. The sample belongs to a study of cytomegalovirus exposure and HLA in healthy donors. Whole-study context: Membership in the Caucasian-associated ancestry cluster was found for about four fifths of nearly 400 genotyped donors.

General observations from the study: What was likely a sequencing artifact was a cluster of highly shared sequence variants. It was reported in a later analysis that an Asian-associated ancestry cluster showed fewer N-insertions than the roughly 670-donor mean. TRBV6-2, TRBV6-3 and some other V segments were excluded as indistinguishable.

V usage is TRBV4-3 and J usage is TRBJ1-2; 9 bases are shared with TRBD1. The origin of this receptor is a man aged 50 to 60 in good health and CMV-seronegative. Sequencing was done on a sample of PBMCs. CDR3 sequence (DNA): TGCGCCAGCAGCCAGGACAGGGGTAACTATGGCTACACCTTC. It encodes CASSQDRGNYGYTF.